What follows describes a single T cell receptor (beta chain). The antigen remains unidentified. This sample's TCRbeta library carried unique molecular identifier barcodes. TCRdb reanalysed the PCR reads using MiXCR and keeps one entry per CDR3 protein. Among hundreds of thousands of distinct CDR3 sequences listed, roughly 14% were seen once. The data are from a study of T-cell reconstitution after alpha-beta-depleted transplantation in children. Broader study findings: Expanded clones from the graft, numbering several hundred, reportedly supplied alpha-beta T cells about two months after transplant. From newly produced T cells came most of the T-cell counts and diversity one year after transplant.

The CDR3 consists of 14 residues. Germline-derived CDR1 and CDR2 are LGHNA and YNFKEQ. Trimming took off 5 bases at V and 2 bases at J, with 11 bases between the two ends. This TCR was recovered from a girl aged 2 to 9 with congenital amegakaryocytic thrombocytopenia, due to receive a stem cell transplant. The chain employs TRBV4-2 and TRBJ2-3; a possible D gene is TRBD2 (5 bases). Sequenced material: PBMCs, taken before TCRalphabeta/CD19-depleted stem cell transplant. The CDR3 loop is CASSSQRSTDTQYF. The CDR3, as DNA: TGTGCCAGCAGCTCCCAGCGGTCCACAGATACGCAGTATTTT.